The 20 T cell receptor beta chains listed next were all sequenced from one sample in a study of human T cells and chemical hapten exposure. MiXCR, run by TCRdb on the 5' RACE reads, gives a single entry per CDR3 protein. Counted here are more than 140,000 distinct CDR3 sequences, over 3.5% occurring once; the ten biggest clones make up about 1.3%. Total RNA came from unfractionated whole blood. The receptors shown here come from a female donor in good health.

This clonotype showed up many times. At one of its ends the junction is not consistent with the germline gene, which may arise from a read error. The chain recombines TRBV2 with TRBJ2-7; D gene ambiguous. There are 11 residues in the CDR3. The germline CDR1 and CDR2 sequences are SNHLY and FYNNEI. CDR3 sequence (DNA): TGTGCCAGCAGTAAAGCCTACGAGCAGTACTTC. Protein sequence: CASSKAYEQYF.

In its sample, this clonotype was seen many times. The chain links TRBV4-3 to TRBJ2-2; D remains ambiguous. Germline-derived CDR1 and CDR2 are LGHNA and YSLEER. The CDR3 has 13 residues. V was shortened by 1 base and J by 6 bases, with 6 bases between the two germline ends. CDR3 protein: CASSQVDPGELFF. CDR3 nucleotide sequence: TGCGCCAGCAGCCAAGTGGATCCCGGGGAGCTGTTTTTT.

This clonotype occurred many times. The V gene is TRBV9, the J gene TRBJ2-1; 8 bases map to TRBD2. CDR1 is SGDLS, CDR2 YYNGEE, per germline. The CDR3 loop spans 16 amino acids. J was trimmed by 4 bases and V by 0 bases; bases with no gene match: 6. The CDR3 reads CASSVVGSGEYNEQFF. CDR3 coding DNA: TGTGCCAGCAGCGTAGTGGGTAGCGGGGAATACAATGAGCAGTTCTTC.

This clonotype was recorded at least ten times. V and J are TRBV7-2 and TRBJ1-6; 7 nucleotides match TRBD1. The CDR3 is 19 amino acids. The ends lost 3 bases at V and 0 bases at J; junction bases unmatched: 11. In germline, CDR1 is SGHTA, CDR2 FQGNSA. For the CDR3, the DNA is TGTGCCAGCAGCTTTGGACAGGTCTGGAGGATCTCCTATAATTCACCCCTCCACTTT. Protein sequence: CASSFGQVWRISYNSPLHF. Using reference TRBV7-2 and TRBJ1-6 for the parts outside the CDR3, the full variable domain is GAGVSQSPSNKVTEKGKDVELRCDPISGHTALYWYRQSLGQGLEFLIYFQGNSAPDKSGLPSDRFSAERTGGSVSTLTIQRTQQEDSAVYLCASSFGQVWRISYNSPLHFGNGTRLTVT.

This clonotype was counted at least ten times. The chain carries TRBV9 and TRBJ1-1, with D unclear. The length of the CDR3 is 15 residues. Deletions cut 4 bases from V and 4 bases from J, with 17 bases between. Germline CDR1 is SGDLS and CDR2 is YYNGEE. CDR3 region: CASSLDAGIFTEAFF. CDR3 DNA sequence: TGTGCCAGCAGCTTAGATGCAGGAATTTTCACTGAAGCTTTCTTT.

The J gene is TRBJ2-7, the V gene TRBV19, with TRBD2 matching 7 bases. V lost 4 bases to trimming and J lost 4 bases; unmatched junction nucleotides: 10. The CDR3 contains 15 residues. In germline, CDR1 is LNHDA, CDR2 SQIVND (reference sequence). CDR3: CASSRSSGSPYEQYF. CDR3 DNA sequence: TGTGCCAGTAGTAGATCTAGCGGAAGCCCGTACGAGCAGTACTTC.

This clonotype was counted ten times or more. In DNA, the CDR3 is TGTGCCAGCAGTGCCCGGCAGGGCACTGAAGCTTTCTTT. This sequence encodes CASSARQGTEAFF. This chain uses TRBV12-3 or TRBV12-4 with TRBJ1-1; D might be TRBD1 (5 bases). The CDR3 totals 13 residues. Trimming cost V 5 bases and J 4 bases, with 11 bases left between them.

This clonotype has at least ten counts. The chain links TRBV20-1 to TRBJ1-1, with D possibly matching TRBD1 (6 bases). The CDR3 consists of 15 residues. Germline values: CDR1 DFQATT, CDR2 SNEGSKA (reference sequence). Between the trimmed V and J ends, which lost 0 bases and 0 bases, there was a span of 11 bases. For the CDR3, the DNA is TGCAGTGCTAGAGAACCTACAGGGATGAACACTGAAGCTTTCTTT. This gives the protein CSAREPTGMNTEAFF.

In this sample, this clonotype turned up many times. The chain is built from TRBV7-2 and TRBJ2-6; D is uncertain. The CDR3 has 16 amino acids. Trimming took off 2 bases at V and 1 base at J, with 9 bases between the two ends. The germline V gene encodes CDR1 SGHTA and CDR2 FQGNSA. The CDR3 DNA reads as TGTGCCAGCAGCTTAAGGGATGGTTCTGGGGCCAACGTCCTGACTTTC. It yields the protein CASSLRDGSGANVLTF. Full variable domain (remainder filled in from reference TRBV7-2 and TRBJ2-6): GAGVSQSPSNKVTEKGKDVELRCDPISGHTALYWYRQSLGQGLEFLIYFQGNSAPDKSGLPSDRFSAERTGGSVSTLTIQRTQQEDSAVYLCASSLRDGSGANVLTFGAGSRLTVL.

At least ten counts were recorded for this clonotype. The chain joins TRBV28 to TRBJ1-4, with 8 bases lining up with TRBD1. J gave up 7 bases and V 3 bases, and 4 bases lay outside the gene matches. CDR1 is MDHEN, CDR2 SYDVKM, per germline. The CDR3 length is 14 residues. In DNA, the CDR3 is TGTGCCAGCAGTTTGTCCAGGGGGCTTGAAAAACTGTTTTTT. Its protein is CASSLSRGLEKLFF.

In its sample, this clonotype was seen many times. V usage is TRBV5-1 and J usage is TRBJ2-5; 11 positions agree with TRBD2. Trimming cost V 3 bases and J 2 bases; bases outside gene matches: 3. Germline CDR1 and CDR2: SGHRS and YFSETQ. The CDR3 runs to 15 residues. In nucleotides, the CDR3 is TGCGCCAGCAGCTGGGGACTAGCGGTTCAAGAGACCCAGTACTTC. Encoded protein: CASSWGLAVQETQYF.

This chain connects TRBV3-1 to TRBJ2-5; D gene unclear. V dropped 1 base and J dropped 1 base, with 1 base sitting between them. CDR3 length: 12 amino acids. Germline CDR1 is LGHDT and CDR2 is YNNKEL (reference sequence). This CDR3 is CASSQVQETQYF. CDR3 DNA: TGTGCCAGCAGCCAAGTCCAAGAGACCCAGTACTTC.

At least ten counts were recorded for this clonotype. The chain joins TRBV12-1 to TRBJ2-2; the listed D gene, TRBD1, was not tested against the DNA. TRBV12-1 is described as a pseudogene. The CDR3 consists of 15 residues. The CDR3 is CASSFGQGENGELFF. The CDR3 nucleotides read TGTGCCAGCAGCTTCGGACAGGGCGAAAACGGGGAGCTGTTTTTT.

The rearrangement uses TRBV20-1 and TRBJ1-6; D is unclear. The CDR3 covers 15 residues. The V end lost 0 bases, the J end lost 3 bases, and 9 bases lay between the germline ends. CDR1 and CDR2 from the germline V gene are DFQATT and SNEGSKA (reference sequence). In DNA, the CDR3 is TGCAGTGCTAGAGAACGACAAGTCTATAATTCACCCCTCCACTTT. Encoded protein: CSARERQVYNSPLHF.

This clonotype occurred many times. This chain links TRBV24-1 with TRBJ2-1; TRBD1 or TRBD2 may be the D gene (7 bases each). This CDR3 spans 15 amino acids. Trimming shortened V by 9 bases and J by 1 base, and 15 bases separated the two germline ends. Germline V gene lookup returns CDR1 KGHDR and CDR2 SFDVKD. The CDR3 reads CATSGGAGSYNEQFF. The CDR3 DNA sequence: TGTGCCACCTCAGGGGGGGCAGGATCCTACAATGAGCAGTTCTTC.

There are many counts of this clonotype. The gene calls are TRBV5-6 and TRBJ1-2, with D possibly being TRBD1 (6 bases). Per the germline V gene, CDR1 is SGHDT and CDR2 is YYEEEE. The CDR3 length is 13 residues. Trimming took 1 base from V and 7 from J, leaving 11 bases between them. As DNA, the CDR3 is TGTGCCAGCAGCTTGAACAGGGTCGGTGGCTACACCTTC. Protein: CASSLNRVGGYTF.

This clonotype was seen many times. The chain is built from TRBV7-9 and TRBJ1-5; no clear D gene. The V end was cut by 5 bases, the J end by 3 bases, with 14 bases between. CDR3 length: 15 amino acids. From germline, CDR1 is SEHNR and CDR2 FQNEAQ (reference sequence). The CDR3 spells CASSPQFGDNQPQHF. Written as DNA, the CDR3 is TGTGCCAGCAGCCCCCAATTTGGGGACAATCAGCCCCAGCATTTT.

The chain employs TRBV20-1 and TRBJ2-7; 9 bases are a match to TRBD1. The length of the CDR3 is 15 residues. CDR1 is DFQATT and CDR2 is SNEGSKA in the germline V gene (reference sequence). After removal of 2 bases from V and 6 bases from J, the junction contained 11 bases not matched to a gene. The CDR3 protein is CSARLTGQGFREQYF. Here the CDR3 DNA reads TGCAGTGCTAGACTTACGGGACAGGGTTTCCGCGAGCAGTACTTC.

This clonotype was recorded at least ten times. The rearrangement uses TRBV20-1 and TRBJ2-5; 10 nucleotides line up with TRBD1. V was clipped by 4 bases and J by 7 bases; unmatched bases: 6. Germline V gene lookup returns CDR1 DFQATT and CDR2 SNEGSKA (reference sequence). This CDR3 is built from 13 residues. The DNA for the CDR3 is TGCAGTGCTACCCGGACAGGGGGGGGGACCCAGTACTTC. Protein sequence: CSATRTGGGTQYF.

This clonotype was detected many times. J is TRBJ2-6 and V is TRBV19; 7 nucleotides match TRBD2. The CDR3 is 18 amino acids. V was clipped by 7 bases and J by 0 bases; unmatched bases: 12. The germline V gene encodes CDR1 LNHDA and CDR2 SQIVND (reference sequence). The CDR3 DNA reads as TGTGCCAGTACCAAACCCTTGCGCGGGGGCTCTGGGGCCAACGTCCTGACTTTC. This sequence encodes CASTKPLRGGSGANVLTF.